The rows below give T cell receptor beta chains drawn from one sample of a study of T cell changes during pregnancy in multiple sclerosis. Profiled with immunoSEQ multiplex PCR; TCRdb holds only in-frame clones, not every one. Of under 65,000 clones listed, nearly 95% are singletons. This sample comprised CD4+ T cells from peripheral blood mononuclear cells, obtained after pregnancy. Receptors were obtained from a female donor in good health, enrolled as a control in a pregnancy study. Each CDR3 is given with its conserved first and last residue. D genes are given only for firm matches. A row's size may be missing; if present it is once, few, many or a size class.

NA	TRBV7-2	TRBJ2-7	NA	TGTGCCAGCAGCCTACTCTACGAGCAGTACTTC	CASSLLYEQYF
NA	TRBV2	TRBJ1-3	NA	TGTGCCAGCAGTCCACAGACCTCTGGAAACACCATATATTTT	CASSPQTSGNTIYF
TRBD2	TRBV28	TRBJ2-1	NA	TGTGCCAGCAGTTTATTAGGGACTAGCGGGTACAATGAGCAGTTCTTC	CASSLLGTSGYNEQFF
NA	TRBV7-8	TRBJ1-5	NA	TGTGCCAGCGGAGGACAGAATCAGCCCCAGCATTTT	CASGGQNQPQHF
NA	TRBV7-2	TRBJ2-3	once	TGTGCCAGCACCCGGCGCGGGACCCGAGATACGCAGTATTTT	CASTRRGTRDTQYF
NA	TRBV28	TRBJ2-7	NA	TGTGCCAGCAGTTTAGCGGTCCACGAGCAGTACTTC	CASSLAVHEQYF
NA	TRBV7-3	TRBJ2-1	once	TGTGCCAGCAGCCCATATGGAAGGGGGGGATCCAATGAGCAGTTCTTC	CASSPYGRGGSNEQFF
NA	TRBV10-1	TRBJ1-3	NA	TGCGCCAGCACACCAGGGGTCACTGGAAACACCATATATTTT	CASTPGVTGNTIYF
NA	TRBV11-2	TRBJ1-1	NA	TGTGCCAGCAGCAATTCTGGTAGGGGGACTGAAGCTTTCTTT	CASSNSGRGTEAFF
TRBD2	TRBV2	TRBJ2-2	once	TGTGCCAGCAGACCGGGGGAGGGCAACGGGGACACCGGGGAGCTGTTTTTT	CASRPGEGNGDTGELFF
NA	TRBV11-2	TRBJ2-1	NA	TGTGCCAGCAGCAACTACACCGGAGTCCAGTTCTTC	CASSNYTGVQFF
NA	TRBV25-1	TRBJ1-2	NA	TGTGCCAGCACCCTGACAGCTAACTATGGCTACACCTTC	CASTLTANYGYTF
NA	TRBV5-1	TRBJ1-2	NA	TGCGCCAGCAGCTTGGCCCTGACTGAGGATGGCTACACCTTC	CASSLALTEDGYTF
NA	TRBV5-1	TRBJ2-3	few	TGCGCCAGCAGCAGTGGGGGCCCCGACACAGATACGCAGTATTTT	CASSSGGPDTDTQYF
NA	TRBV10-3	TRBJ2-3	NA	TGTGCCACCAAAAAGGGGGAGAGGACAGATACGCAGTATTTT	CATKKGERTDTQYF
TRBD1	TRBV7-8	TRBJ1-2	NA	TGTGCCAGCAGCTTAGAGGGGACAGGGTTTGGCTACACCTTC	CASSLEGTGFGYTF
NA	TRBV19	TRBJ1-5	NA	TGTGCCAGTACCCCACCGGGGGTTAGCAATCAGCCCCAGCATTTT	CASTPPGVSNQPQHF
TRBD1	TRBV7-9	TRBJ1-1	NA	TGTGCCAGCAGCTTAGTGGGACAGGGAGAAGCTTTCTTT	CASSLVGQGEAFF
TRBD1	TRBV6-6	TRBJ2-1	NA	TGTGCCAGCAGACACGCGGGACAGGGGGAAAAGGGTGAGCAGTTCTTC	CASRHAGQGEKGEQFF
NA	TRBV30	TRBJ1-2	NA	TGTGCCTGGAAATTGCGTCGACTGACCGAAGAAAAAGTTAACTATGGCTACACCTTC	CAWKLRRLTEEKVNYGYTF
NA	TRBV10-1	TRBJ2-7	NA	TGCGCCAGCAGTGACGGAGGGGTTAGGAACGAGCAGTACTTC	CASSDGGVRNEQYF
TRBD1	TRBV18	TRBJ1-3	NA	TGTGCCAGCTCACCGATACAGGGGACCTCTGGAAACACCATATATTTT	CASSPIQGTSGNTIYF
NA	TRBV5-6	TRBJ2-1	NA	TGTGCCAGCAGCCGCGGGACAGTTTACAATGAGCAGTTCTTC	CASSRGTVYNEQFF
NA	TRBV9	TRBJ1-2	NA	TGTGCCAGCAGCGTATCCAGGCAACCCTCTAACTATGGCTACACCTTC	CASSVSRQPSNYGYTF
NA	TRBV18	TRBJ1-1	NA	TGTGCCAGCTCACGTAAGGGAGGGAACACTGAAGCTTTCTTT	CASSRKGGNTEAFF
TRBD2	TRBV12-5	TRBJ2-2	NA	TGTGCTAGTGGTTTTTCTGGGAGGGGCAGGACCCGGGAGCTGTTTTTT	CASGFSGRGRTRELFF
NA	TRBV6-6	TRBJ2-3	NA	TGTGCCACCTTACTCGGCACAGATACGCAGTATTTT	CATLLGTDTQYF
NA	TRBV23-1	TRBJ1-5	NA	TGCGCCAGCAGTCAATCGGCCTCAAGGCGAGGGCTCAATCAGCCCCAGCATTTT	CASSQSASRRGLNQPQHF
NA	TRBV19	TRBJ2-1	NA	TGTGCCAGTAGTACCTTTCTGACAGGTAGCTCCTACAATGAGCAGTTCTTC	CASSTFLTGSSYNEQFF
NA	TRBV10-3	TRBJ1-1	once	TGTGCCATCAGTGACCCCACAGGTGGGGGGACTGAAGCTTTCTTT	CAISDPTGGGTEAFF
NA	TRBV6-6	TRBJ2-3	NA	TGTGCCAGCAGTTCGACAGAAGATACGCAGTATTTT	CASSSTEDTQYF
TRBD2	TRBV19	TRBJ2-2	NA	TGTGCCAGCCACTCCGCGAGCGGGGGGGGTTACACCGGGGAGCTGTTTTTT	CASHSASGGGYTGELFF
TRBD1	TRBV10-3	TRBJ1-1	NA	TGTGCCGCCCGAGGGGCAGGGGGTAGTACTGAAGCTTTCTTT	CAARGAGGSTEAFF
NA	TRBV10-3	TRBJ1-1	few	TGTGCCATCAGTGAGTCCGGGGGGGGCCACACTGAAGCTTTCTTT	CAISESGGGHTEAFF
TRBD2	TRBV9	TRBJ2-1	NA	TGTGCCAGCAGCGGGGGACTAGCGGGGGGGTCGGATGAGCAGTTCTTC	CASSGGLAGGSDEQFF
NA	TRBV11-2	TRBJ2-3	NA	TGTGCCAGCAGCCTACAGGGTCTTGGGTCAGATACGCAGTATTTT	CASSLQGLGSDTQYF
NA	TRBV6-1	TRBJ1-2	once	TGTGCCAGCAGTGAAACACAGGGTTATGGCTACACCTTC	CASSETQGYGYTF
TRBD1	TRBV29-1	TRBJ1-2	NA	TGCAGCGTTGAAGGTTCCCAACAAGCGGGACAGGGGGCGCATGGCTACACCTTC	CSVEGSQQAGQGAHGYTF
NA	TRBV7-9	TRBJ2-7	NA	TGTGCCAGCAGCCCCCCCCCAGGGGAAAACCGCGAGCAGTACTTC	CASSPPPGENREQYF